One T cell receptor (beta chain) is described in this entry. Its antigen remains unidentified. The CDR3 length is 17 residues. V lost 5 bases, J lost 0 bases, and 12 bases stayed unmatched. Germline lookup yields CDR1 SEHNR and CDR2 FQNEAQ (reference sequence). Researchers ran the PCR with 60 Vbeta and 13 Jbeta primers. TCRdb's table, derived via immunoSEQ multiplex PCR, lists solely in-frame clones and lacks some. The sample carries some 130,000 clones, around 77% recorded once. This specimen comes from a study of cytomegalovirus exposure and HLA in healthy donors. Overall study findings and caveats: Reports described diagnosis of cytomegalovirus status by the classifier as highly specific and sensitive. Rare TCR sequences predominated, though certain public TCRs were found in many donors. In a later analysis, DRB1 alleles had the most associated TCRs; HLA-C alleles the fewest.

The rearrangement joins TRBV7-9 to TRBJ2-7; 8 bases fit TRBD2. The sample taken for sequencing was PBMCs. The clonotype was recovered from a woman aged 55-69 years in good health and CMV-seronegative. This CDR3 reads CASSRSTGGGFSYEQYF. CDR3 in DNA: TGTGCCAGCAGCCGCTCCACCGGCGGGGGGTTCTCCTACGAGCAGTACTTC.